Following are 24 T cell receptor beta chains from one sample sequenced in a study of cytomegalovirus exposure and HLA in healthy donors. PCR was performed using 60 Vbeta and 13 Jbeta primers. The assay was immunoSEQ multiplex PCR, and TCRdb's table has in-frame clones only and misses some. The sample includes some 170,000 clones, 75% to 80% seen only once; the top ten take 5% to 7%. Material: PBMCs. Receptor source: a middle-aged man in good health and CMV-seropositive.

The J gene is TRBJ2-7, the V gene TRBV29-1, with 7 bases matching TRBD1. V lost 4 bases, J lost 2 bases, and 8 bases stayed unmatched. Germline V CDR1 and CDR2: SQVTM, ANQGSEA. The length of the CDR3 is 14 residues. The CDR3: CSVATMTGTYEQYF. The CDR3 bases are TGCAGCGTTGCGACGATGACAGGGACCTACGAGCAGTACTTC.

Written as DNA, the CDR3 is TGCGCCAGCAGCTTGTCGCTCCCTAGCACCGGGGAGCTGTTTTTT. The encoded protein is CASSLSLPSTGELFF. This sequence joins TRBV5-1 and TRBJ2-2; no definite D call. Germline V lookup: CDR1 SGHRS, CDR2 YFSETQ. The CDR3 contains 15 residues. The V and J ends lost 1 base and 4 bases respectively, with 11 bases between them.

CDR3: CASSQGQAKYEQYF. The DNA for the CDR3 is TGCGCCAGCAGCCAGGGACAGGCGAAATACGAGCAGTACTTC. The chain joins TRBV4-1 to TRBJ2-7; 8 bases fit TRBD1. V lost 3 bases, J lost 4 bases, and 5 bases stayed unmatched. The germline V gene has CDR1 MGHRA and CDR2 YSYEKL. CDR3 length: 14 residues.

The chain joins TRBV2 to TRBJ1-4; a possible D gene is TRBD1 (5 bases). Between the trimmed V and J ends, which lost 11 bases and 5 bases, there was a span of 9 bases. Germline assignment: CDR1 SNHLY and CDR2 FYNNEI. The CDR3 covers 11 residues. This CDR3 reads CAGGTNEKLFF. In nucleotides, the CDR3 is TGTGCCGGGGGGACGAATGAAAAACTGTTTTTT.

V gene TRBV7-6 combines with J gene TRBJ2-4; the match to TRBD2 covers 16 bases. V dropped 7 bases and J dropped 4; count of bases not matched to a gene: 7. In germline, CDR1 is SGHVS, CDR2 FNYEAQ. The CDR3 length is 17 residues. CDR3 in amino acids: CASMGLAGGPVKNIQYF. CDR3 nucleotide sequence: TGTGCCAGCATGGGACTAGCGGGAGGGCCTGTTAAAAACATTCAGTACTTC.

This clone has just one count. For the CDR3, the DNA is TGTGCCAGCAGCCGGGGGCTAGCGGGACACTACGAGCAGTACTTC. Its translation is CASSRGLAGHYEQYF. The V and J genes are TRBV11-2 and TRBJ2-7; 9 positions agree with TRBD2. The CDR3 is 15 amino acids. Per the germline V gene, CDR1 is SGHAT and CDR2 is FQNNGV. The V segment lost 5 bases and the J segment 3 bases; nucleotides outside the gene matches: 8.

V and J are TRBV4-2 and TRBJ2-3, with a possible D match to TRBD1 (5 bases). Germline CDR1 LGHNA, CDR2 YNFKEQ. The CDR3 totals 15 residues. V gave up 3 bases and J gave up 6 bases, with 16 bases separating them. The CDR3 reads CASSQDQVGADTQYF. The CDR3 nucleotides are TGTGCCAGCAGCCAGGATCAGGTAGGGGCGGATACGCAGTATTTT.

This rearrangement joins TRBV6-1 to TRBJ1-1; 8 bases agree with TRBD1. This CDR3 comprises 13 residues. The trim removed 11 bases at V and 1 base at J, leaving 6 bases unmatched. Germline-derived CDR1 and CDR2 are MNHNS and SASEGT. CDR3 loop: CAGRDRKNTEAFF. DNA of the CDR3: TGTGCCGGGCGGGACAGGAAGAACACTGAAGCTTTCTTT.

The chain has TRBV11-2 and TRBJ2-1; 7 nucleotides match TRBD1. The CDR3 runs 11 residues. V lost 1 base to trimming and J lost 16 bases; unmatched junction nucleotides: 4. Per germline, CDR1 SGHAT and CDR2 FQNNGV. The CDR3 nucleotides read TGTGCCAGCAGCTTAGGTGGACAGGTTTTCTTC. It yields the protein CASSLGGQVFF.

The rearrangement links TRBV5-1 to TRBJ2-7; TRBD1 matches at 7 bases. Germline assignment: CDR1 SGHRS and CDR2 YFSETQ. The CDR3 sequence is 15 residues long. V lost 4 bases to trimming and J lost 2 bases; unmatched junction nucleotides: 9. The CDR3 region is CASSPTGTETYEQYF. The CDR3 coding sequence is TGCGCCAGCAGCCCCACCGGGACAGAAACCTACGAGCAGTACTTC.

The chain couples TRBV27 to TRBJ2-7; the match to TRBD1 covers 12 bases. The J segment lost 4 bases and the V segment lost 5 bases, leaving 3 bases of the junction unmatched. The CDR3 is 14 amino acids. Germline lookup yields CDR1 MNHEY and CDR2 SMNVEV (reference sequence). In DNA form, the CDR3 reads TGTGCCAGCAGTCTGGGACAGGGGGCGTACGAGCAGTACTTC. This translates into CASSLGQGAYEQYF.

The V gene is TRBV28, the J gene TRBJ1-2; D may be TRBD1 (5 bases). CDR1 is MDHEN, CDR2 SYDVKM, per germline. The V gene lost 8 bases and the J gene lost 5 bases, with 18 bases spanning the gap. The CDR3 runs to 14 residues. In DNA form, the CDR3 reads TGTGCCAGCCTAGGGAGGGGACCAAAATATGGCTACACCTTC. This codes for CASLGRGPKYGYTF.

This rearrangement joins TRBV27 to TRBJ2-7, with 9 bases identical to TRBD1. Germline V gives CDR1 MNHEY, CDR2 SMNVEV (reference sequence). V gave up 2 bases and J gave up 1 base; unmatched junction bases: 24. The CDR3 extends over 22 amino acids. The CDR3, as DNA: TGTGCCAGCAGTTTAGGGTACAGGGGGCTACACAGCGGGTCCCCGGGGTCCTACGAGCAGTACTTC. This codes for CASSLGYRGLHSGSPGSYEQYF.

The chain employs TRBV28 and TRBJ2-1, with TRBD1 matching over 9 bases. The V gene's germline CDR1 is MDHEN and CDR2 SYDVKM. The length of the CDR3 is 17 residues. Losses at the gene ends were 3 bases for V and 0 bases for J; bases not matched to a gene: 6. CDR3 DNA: TGTGCCAGCAGTTTCCACAGGGGGCTCGGCTCCTACAATGAGCAGTTCTTC. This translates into CASSFHRGLGSYNEQFF.

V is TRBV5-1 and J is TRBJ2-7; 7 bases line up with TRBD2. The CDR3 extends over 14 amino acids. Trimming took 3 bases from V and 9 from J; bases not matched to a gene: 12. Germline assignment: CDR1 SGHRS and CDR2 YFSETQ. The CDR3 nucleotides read TGCGCCAGCAGCTGGGGGGAAAGACTAGCAGGGCAGTACTTC. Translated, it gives CASSWGERLAGQYF.

The CDR3 DNA is TGTGCCAGCGGGAAACAGGGCTGGGAGCAGTACTTC. It codes for CASGKQGWEQYF. This rearrangement joins TRBV28 to TRBJ2-5; D perhaps matches TRBD1 (6 bases). V was trimmed by 8 bases and J by 11 bases, leaving 18 bases between them. Germline V gives CDR1 MDHEN, CDR2 SYDVKM. This CDR3 contains 12 residues.

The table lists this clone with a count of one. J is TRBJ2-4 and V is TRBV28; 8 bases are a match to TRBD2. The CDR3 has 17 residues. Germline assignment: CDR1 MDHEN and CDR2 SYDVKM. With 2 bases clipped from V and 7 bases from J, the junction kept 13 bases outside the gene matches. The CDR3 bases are TGTGCCAGCAGTTTACTACGGCGGGAGCGGGAGTCGAACATTCAGTACTTC. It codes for CASSLLRRERESNIQYF. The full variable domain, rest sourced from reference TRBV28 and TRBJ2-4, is DVKVTQSSRYLVKRTGEKVFLECVQDMDHENMFWYRQDPGLGLRLIYFSYDVKMKEKGDIPEGYSVSREKKERFSLILESASTNQTSMYLCASSLLRRERESNIQYFGAGTRLSVL.

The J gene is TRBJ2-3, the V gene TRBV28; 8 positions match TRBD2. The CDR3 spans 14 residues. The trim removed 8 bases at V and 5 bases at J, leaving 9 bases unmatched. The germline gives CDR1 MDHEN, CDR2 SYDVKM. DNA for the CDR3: TGTGCCAGCGTAGTAGCGGGAAAAGGAGATACGCAGTATTTT. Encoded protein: CASVVAGKGDTQYF.

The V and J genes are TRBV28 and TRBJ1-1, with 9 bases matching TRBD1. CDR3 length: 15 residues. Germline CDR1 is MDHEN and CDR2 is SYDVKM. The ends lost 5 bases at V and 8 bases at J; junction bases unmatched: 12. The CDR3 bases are TGTGCCAGCAGTACTACCGGGACAGGGAATGGGGAAGCTTTCTTT. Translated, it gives CASSTTGTGNGEAFF.

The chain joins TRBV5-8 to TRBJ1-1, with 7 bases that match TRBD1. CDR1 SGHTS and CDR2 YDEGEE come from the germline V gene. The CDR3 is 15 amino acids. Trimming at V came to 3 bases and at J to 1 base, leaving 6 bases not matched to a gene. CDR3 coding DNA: TGTGCCAGCAGCTGGTCGGGACAGTCGAACACTGAAGCTTTCTTT. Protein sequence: CASSWSGQSNTEAFF. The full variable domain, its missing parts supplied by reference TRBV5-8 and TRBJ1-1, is EAGVTQSPTHLIKTRGQQATLRCSPISGHTSVYWYQQALGLGLQFLLWYDEGEERNRGNFPPRFSGRQFPNYSSELNVNALELEDSALYLCASSWSGQSNTEAFFGQGTRLTVV.

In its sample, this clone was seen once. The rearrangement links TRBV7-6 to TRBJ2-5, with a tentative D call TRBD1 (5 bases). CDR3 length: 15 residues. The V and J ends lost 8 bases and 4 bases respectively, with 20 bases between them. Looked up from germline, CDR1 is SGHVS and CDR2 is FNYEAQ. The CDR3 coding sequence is TGTGCCAGCTCCACCCAGGGTATTATAAGAGAGACCCAGTACTTC. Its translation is CASSTQGIIRETQYF. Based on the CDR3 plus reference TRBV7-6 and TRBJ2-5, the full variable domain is GAGVSQSPRYKVTKRGQDVALRCDPISGHVSLYWYRQALGQGPEFLTYFNYEAQQDKSGLPNDRFSAERPEGSISTLTIQRTEQRDSAMYRCASSTQGIIRETQYFGPGTRLLVL.

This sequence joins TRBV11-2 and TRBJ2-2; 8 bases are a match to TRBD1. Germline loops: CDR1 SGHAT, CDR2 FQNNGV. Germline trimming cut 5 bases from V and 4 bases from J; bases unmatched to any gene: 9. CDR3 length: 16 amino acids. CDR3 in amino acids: CASSRNGQGSTGELFF. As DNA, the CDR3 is TGTGCCAGCAGCCGCAATGGACAGGGATCCACCGGGGAGCTGTTTTTT.

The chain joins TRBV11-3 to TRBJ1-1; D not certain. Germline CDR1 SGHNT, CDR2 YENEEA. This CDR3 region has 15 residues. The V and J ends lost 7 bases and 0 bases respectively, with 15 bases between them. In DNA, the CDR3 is TGTGCCAGCACCAAACACCGGGGAATGAACACTGAAGCTTTCTTT. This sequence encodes CASTKHRGMNTEAFF.

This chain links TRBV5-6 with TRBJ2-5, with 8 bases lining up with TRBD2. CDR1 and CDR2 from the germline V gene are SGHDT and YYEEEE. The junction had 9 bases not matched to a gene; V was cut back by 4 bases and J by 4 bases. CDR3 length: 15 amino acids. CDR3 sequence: CASSAPDAGGETQYF. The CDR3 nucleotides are TGTGCCAGCAGCGCTCCGGACGCGGGAGGAGAGACCCAGTACTTC.